This passage covers 22 T cell receptor beta chains from one sample sequenced in a study of blood T cell repertoires in COVID-19. Assay: immunoSEQ multiplex PCR; the TCRdb copy retains only in-frame clones and omits some. The data contain about 210,000 clones, 75% to 85% of them singletons. The sequenced sample was peripheral blood. The receptors were gathered from a man aged 50-60 years with active or convalescent COVID-19.

The rearrangement joins TRBV16 to TRBJ2-1; D gene unclear. The CDR3 is made up of 12 amino acids. Trimming took off 0 bases at V and 9 bases at J, with 6 bases between the two ends. Per germline, CDR1 KGHSY and CDR2 FQNENV. The CDR3 DNA sequence: TGTGCCAGCAGCCAATCCTTATTTGAGCAGTTCTTC. Protein: CASSQSLFEQFF.

The chain recombines TRBV6-2 or TRBV6-3 with TRBJ1-1, with 7 nucleotides matching TRBD1. The CDR3 totals 14 residues. J lost 4 bases, V lost 2 bases, and 4 bases had no gene match. In germline, CDR1 is MNHEY, CDR2 SVGEGT. In DNA form, the CDR3 reads TGTGCCAGCAGTTACGTCTCAGGGGGCACTGAAGCTTTCTTT. Translation gives CASSYVSGGTEAFF.

The chain combines TRBV19 with TRBJ1-3; TRBD1 aligns across 8 bases. Trimming cost V 11 bases and J 10 bases; bases outside gene matches: 7. Germline-derived CDR1 and CDR2 are LNHDA and SQIVND (reference sequence). The CDR3 contains 11 residues. The CDR3 is CAGRTGRTIYF. The CDR3 region has the DNA TGTGCCGGCCGGACAGGGCGGACCATATATTTT.

The rearrangement joins TRBV30 to TRBJ1-4, with a weak D call TRBD1 (5 bases). This CDR3 is built from 16 residues. Trimming removed 0 bases from V and 0 bases from J, with 11 bases in between. Germline-derived CDR1 and CDR2 are GTSNPN and SVGIG (reference sequence). Here the CDR3 reads CAWSVGAVATNEKLFF. CDR3 in DNA: TGTGCCTGGAGTGTAGGGGCAGTTGCAACTAATGAAAAACTGTTTTTT.

This chain joins TRBV28 and TRBJ1-3, with 7 bases lining up with TRBD1. The germline V gene has CDR1 MDHEN and CDR2 SYDVKM. Trimming cost V 6 bases and J 8 bases; bases outside gene matches: 7. The CDR3 totals 13 residues. Here the CDR3 reads CASRSGGLDTIYF. CDR3 sequence (DNA): TGTGCCAGCAGATCAGGGGGGTTGGACACCATATATTTT.

The CDR3 protein is CATKLGGSGNTIYF. The DNA of the CDR3 is TGTGCCACCAAACTCGGGGGAAGTGGAAACACCATATATTTT. This sequence joins TRBV6-5 and TRBJ1-3, with TRBD1 as a possible D gene (5 bases). V was shortened by 10 bases and J by 3 bases, with 16 bases between the two germline ends. The CDR3 length is 14 residues. Germline V gives CDR1 MNHEY, CDR2 SVGAGI.

This chain connects TRBV7-8 to TRBJ1-5; D gene ambiguous. The V end was cut by 4 bases, the J end by 3 bases, with 10 bases between. CDR3 length equals 14 residues. Germline lookup yields CDR1 SGHVS and CDR2 FQNEAQ. Here the CDR3 DNA reads TGTGCCAGCAGCTCACGGGAGTACAATCAGCCCCAGCATTTT. Encoded protein: CASSSREYNQPQHF.

V and J are TRBV29-1 and TRBJ2-7; possibly TRBD1 for D (6 bases). From germline, CDR1 is SQVTM and CDR2 ANQGSEA. Trimming left V 8 bases short and J 3 bases short, with 14 bases between. The CDR3 sequence is 12 residues long. This CDR3 is CSITGMDYEQYF. CDR3 in DNA: TGCAGCATAACAGGGATGGACTACGAGCAGTACTTC.

This clone is a singleton in its sample. The rearrangement joins TRBV18 to TRBJ1-2; maybe TRBD1 (6 bases). CDR1 and CDR2 from the germline V gene are KGHSH and LQKENI. The CDR3 runs to 16 residues. Trimming cost V 2 bases and J 4 bases, with 17 bases left between them. The CDR3 here is CASSPWDQGWTYGYTF. For the CDR3, the DNA is TGTGCCAGCTCACCATGGGACCAGGGGTGGACCTATGGCTACACCTTC.

This clone was seen more than once but under ten times. The chain has TRBV19 and TRBJ1-1, with D possibly matching TRBD1 (5 bases). Germline CDR1 and CDR2: LNHDA and SQIVND (reference sequence). The CDR3 extends over 14 amino acids. Trimming cost V 5 bases and J 0 bases, with 10 bases left between them. The DNA for the CDR3 is TGTGCCAGTAGTCAGGGTACGATGAACACTGAAGCTTTCTTT. Translating gives CASSQGTMNTEAFF.

V is TRBV5-8 and J is TRBJ2-3, with 8 bases fitting TRBD2. V dropped 1 base and J dropped 4; count of bases not matched to a gene: 5. There are 15 residues in the CDR3. The germline CDR1 and CDR2 sequences are SGHTS and YDEGEE. Here the CDR3 reads CASSLTSGHPDTQYF. As DNA, the CDR3 is TGTGCCAGCAGCTTGACTAGCGGTCATCCAGATACGCAGTATTTT.

Here the CDR3 DNA reads TGTGCCAGCAGTGAATCGGGACTAACGCAGTATTTT. This codes for CASSESGLTQYF. The gene calls are TRBV2 and TRBJ2-3, with TRBD2 identical over 7 bases. CDR3 length: 12 residues. From germline, CDR1 is SNHLY and CDR2 FYNNEI. V lost 2 bases and J lost 9; bases outside the gene matches: 2. The variable domain in full, completed from reference TRBV2 and TRBJ2-3, reads EPEVTQTPSHQVTQMGQEVILRCVPISNHLYFYWYRQILGQKVEFLVSFYNNEISEKSEIFDDQFSVERPDGSNFTLKIRSTKLEDSAMYFCASSESGLTQYFGPGTRLTVL.

The chain has TRBV2 and TRBJ1-1; no definite D call. The V gene lost 8 bases and the J gene lost 1 base, with 14 bases spanning the gap. Germline-derived CDR1 and CDR2 are SNHLY and FYNNEI. The CDR3 loop spans 14 amino acids. The CDR3 nucleotides are TGTGCCAGCCACGGAACAGTAGGGAACACTGAAGCTTTCTTT. Translation: CASHGTVGNTEAFF.

J is TRBJ2-7 and V is TRBV28; 8 nucleotides match TRBD1. The CDR3 spans 16 residues. The V segment lost 4 bases and the J segment 0 bases; nucleotides outside the gene matches: 8. CDR1 and CDR2 from the germline V gene are MDHEN and SYDVKM. CDR3 sequence: CASSSRRDRLSYEQYV. CDR3 in DNA: TGTGCCAGCAGTTCGCGCCGGGACAGGCTCTCCTACGAGCAGTACGTC.

The chain joins TRBV18 to TRBJ1-3, with a weak D call TRBD1 (5 bases). Between the trimmed V and J ends, which lost 2 bases and 4 bases, there was a span of 12 bases. Germline values: CDR1 KGHSH, CDR2 LQKENI. CDR3 length: 15 residues. The CDR3 sequence is CASSPAQGAGNTIYF. The CDR3 DNA sequence: TGTGCCAGCTCACCAGCGCAGGGCGCAGGAAACACCATATATTTT.

This chain links TRBV4-2 with TRBJ1-5; D gene ambiguous. The V end was cut by 6 bases, the J end by 0 bases, with 9 bases between. Germline assignment: CDR1 LGHNA and CDR2 YNFKEQ. The CDR3 totals 14 residues. The CDR3 region is CASRRIGSNQPQHF. For the CDR3, the DNA is TGTGCCAGCAGAAGAATCGGTAGCAATCAGCCCCAGCATTTT.

V gene TRBV2 combines with J gene TRBJ2-1, with a tentative D call TRBD1 (6 bases). The V end lost 4 bases, the J end lost 2 bases, and 9 bases lay between the germline ends. CDR3 length: 14 residues. Germline V gene data show CDR1 as SNHLY and CDR2 as FYNNEI. The CDR3 DNA reads TGTGCCAGCAGTGCCGGGACAACCTACAATGAGCAGTTCTTC. It codes for CASSAGTTYNEQFF.

This clone was detected once. This chain joins TRBV29-1 and TRBJ2-5; 8 nucleotides match TRBD1. The CDR3 consists of 17 residues. Germline CDR1 is SQVTM and CDR2 is ANQGSEA. V shed 1 base and J 2 bases; nucleotides not matched to a gene: 12. The CDR3 protein is CSVEGDLDRGQQETQYF. DNA of the CDR3: TGCAGCGTTGAAGGGGACCTAGACAGGGGACAACAAGAGACCCAGTACTTC.

This chain uses TRBV6-6 with TRBJ2-5, with TRBD2 matching over 7 bases. CDR1 is MNHNY, CDR2 SVGAGI, per germline (reference sequence). CDR3 length equals 14 residues. J lost 3 bases, V lost 5 bases, and 6 bases had no gene match. The CDR3 nucleotides are TGTGCCAGCAGTCGGACTAGGTCAGAAGAGACCCAGTACTTC. It specifies CASSRTRSEETQYF.

The chain uses TRBV2 and TRBJ2-1, with a tentative D call TRBD2 (6 bases). The CDR3 consists of 15 residues. V shed 3 bases and J shed 1 base, with 10 bases lying between them. CDR1 and CDR2 (germline): SNHLY, FYNNEI. CDR3 loop: CASSDEAGSYNEQFF. DNA for the CDR3: TGTGCCAGCAGTGATGAAGCGGGTTCCTACAATGAGCAGTTCTTC.

With regard to this clone: This same CDR3 is encoded by further DNA sequences in the sample. J is TRBJ2-7 and V is TRBV7-2; 9 nucleotides line up with TRBD2. This CDR3 is built from 16 residues. J was trimmed by 2 bases and V by 1 base; bases with no gene match: 6. Germline values: CDR1 SGHTA, CDR2 FQGNSA. This CDR3 is CASSLGLAGLAYEQYF. CDR3 nucleotides: TGTGCCAGCAGCTTAGGCCTAGCGGGGCTAGCCTACGAGCAGTACTTC.

The V and J genes are TRBV6-4 and TRBJ2-2; TRBD2 matches at 11 bases. Germline V gene lookup returns CDR1 MRHNA and CDR2 SNTAGT. This CDR3 has 15 amino acids. V was pared by 3 bases and J by 8 bases, with 5 bases of the junction left unmatched. The CDR3 region has the DNA TGTGCCAGCAGTGAGCTAGCGGGAGGATCAGGGGAGCTGTTTTTT. Encoded protein: CASSELAGGSGELFF.